These 23 T cell receptor beta chains originate from one sample sequenced in a study of blood T cell repertoires in COVID-19. TCRdb's copy holds only in-frame clones and misses some; the assay was immunoSEQ multiplex PCR. The table records fewer than 200,000 clones, roughly 78% of them present only once. Sequencing was done on a sample of peripheral blood. Receptors were obtained from a man in his 70s with active or convalescent COVID-19.

The chain combines TRBV6-5 with TRBJ2-7, with D perhaps matching TRBD1 (7 bases). The CDR3 is made up of 15 amino acids. V lost 6 bases, J lost 3 bases, and 18 bases lay in between. In germline, CDR1 is MNHEY, CDR2 SVGAGI. The CDR3 DNA reads as TGTGCCAGCAGGACCAACAGGGGAGGCATCTACGAGCAGTACTTC. Translated: CASRTNRGGIYEQYF.

The CDR3 loop is CASSRRGRTEAFF. The CDR3 nucleotides read TGTGCCAGCAGCCGCAGGGGGCGGACTGAAGCTTTCTTT. V and J are TRBV12-3 or TRBV12-4 and TRBJ1-1, with 8 bases matching TRBD1. V shed 6 bases, J shed 5 bases, and the junction held 5 bases outside the gene matches. The CDR3 runs to 13 residues.

The chain recombines TRBV24-1 with TRBJ2-5, with 7 bases fitting TRBD1. The CDR3 is made up of 15 amino acids. CDR1 and CDR2 (germline): KGHDR, SFDVKD. With 4 bases clipped from V and 5 bases from J, the junction kept 9 bases outside the gene matches. The CDR3: CATSDGQAGWETQYF. In nucleotides, the CDR3 is TGTGCCACCAGTGACGGACAGGCCGGGTGGGAGACCCAGTACTTC.

The J gene is TRBJ1-4, the V gene TRBV5-8; D gene uncertain. The CDR3 sequence is 16 residues long. Between the trimmed V and J ends, which lost 0 bases and 0 bases, there was a span of 9 bases. Germline V gene data show CDR1 as SGHTS and CDR2 as YDEGEE. CDR3 DNA: TGTGCCAGCAGCTTGGGACACAGAGCAACTAATGAAAAACTGTTTTTT. Translating it yields CASSLGHRATNEKLFF.

This clone was recorded once. The rearrangement joins TRBV7-9 to TRBJ2-7, with 9 bases identical to TRBD1. CDR3 length: 14 amino acids. V trimming: 5 bases; J trimming: 13 bases; junction bases outside the gene matches: 15. The germline gives CDR1 SEHNR, CDR2 FQNEAQ (reference sequence). DNA for the CDR3: TGTGCCAGCAGCCCCGGACAGGGGAAGGGGGGGGTTTACTTC. Encoded protein: CASSPGQGKGGVYF.

A remark on this clone: Other DNA sequences from this sample encode an identical CDR3 as well. The chain uses TRBV5-1 and TRBJ1-1, with TRBD1 identical over 8 bases. With V trimmed by 1 base and J by 5 bases, 7 bases remained unmatched. CDR1 is SGHRS and CDR2 is YFSETQ in the germline V gene. The CDR3 spans 15 residues. The CDR3 bases are TGCGCCAGCAGCTTGAATGGACAGGGTTGGACTGAAGCTTTCTTT. Encoded protein: CASSLNGQGWTEAFF.

The gene calls are TRBV3-1 (or the pseudogene TRBV3-2) and TRBJ2-1; TRBD2 agrees at 15 bases. Germline V gene sequence: CDR1 LGHDT, CDR2 YNNKEL (reference sequence). After removal of 4 bases from V and 7 bases from J, the junction contained 2 bases not matched to a gene. The CDR3 has 15 amino acids. This CDR3 is CASSPGLAGGNEQFF. The CDR3 DNA follows: TGTGCCAGCAGCCCAGGACTAGCGGGAGGGAATGAGCAGTTCTTC.

The chain recombines TRBV28 with TRBJ1-4; no clear D gene. CDR1 MDHEN and CDR2 SYDVKM come from the germline V gene. The V gene lost 3 bases and the J gene lost 0 bases, with 8 bases spanning the gap. The CDR3 runs 15 residues. CDR3 amino acids: CASSFGSATNEKLFF. DNA for the CDR3: TGTGCCAGCAGTTTTGGCAGTGCAACTAATGAAAAACTGTTTTTT. Supplemented by reference TRBV28 and TRBJ1-4, the full variable domain reads DVKVTQSSRYLVKRTGEKVFLECVQDMDHENMFWYRQDPGLGLRLIYFSYDVKMKEKGDIPEGYSVSREKKERFSLILESASTNQTSMYLCASSFGSATNEKLFFGSGTQLSVL.

The genes are TRBV5-1 and TRBJ2-2, with 8 bases aligning to TRBD2. The CDR3 consists of 13 residues. Germline V gene lookup returns CDR1 SGHRS and CDR2 YFSETQ. V was pared by 4 bases and J by 5 bases, with 1 base of the junction left unmatched. CDR3 nucleotides: TGCGCCAGCAGCCCGGGAGGGACCGGGGAGCTGTTTTTT. Its translation is CASSPGGTGELFF.

This clone was observed a handful of times. The chain links TRBV6-5 to TRBJ1-2, with 7 bases that match TRBD1. V was clipped by 6 bases and J by 0 bases; unmatched bases: 4. The germline CDR1 and CDR2 sequences are MNHEY and SVGAGI. The length of the CDR3 is 14 residues. The CDR3: CASRIQGANYGYTF. CDR3 nucleotides: TGTGCCAGCAGGATCCAGGGGGCTAACTATGGCTACACCTTC.

The chain is built from TRBV6-5 and TRBJ1-6; D is possibly TRBD1 (5 bases). Germline values: CDR1 MNHEY, CDR2 SVGAGI. This CDR3 has 15 residues. The V and J ends lost 8 bases and 4 bases respectively, with 15 bases between them. The CDR3: CASHTAGLYNSPLHF. CDR3 DNA sequence: TGTGCCAGCCACACCGCAGGGCTATATAATTCACCCCTCCACTTT.

The chain combines TRBV6-5 with TRBJ1-5, with 7 positions matching TRBD1. After removal of 0 bases from V and 4 bases from J, the junction contained 3 bases not matched to a gene. Germline lookup yields CDR1 MNHEY and CDR2 SVGAGI. The CDR3 covers 15 residues. The DNA of the CDR3 is TGTGCCAGCAGTTACTCGAAGGGGGCGAATCAGCCCCAGCATTTT. This sequence encodes CASSYSKGANQPQHF.

This chain joins TRBV12-3 or TRBV12-4 and TRBJ1-1; TRBD1 agrees at 9 bases. CDR3 length equals 12 residues. V was clipped by 4 bases and J by 8 bases; unmatched bases: 2. CDR3 amino acids: CASSSGQGEAFF. The CDR3 DNA reads as TGTGCCAGCAGTTCTGGACAGGGGGAAGCTTTCTTT.

This clone was observed a single time. The J gene is TRBJ2-7, the V gene TRBV28; TRBD2 is a possible D gene (6 bases). The CDR3 is 15 residues long. With 4 bases removed from V and 9 bases from J, the gap between germline ends came to 22 bases. Germline V gene sequence: CDR1 MDHEN, CDR2 SYDVKM. The CDR3 bases are TGTGCCAGCAGTTCCTATCGGGCCTCGGGGGTAGGGCAGTACTTC. Translating gives CASSSYRASGVGQYF.

In its sample, this clone was seen a few times. The V call is TRBV15, the J call TRBJ2-7, with TRBD2 as a possible D gene (6 bases). V lost 0 bases and J 11 bases, leaving 14 bases between the germline ends. This CDR3 comprises 13 residues. Germline loops: CDR1 LNHNV, CDR2 YYDKDF (reference sequence). The CDR3 DNA reads TGTGCCACCAGCAGAGACGGGCCGGGAGTTAAGTACTTC. It codes for CATSRDGPGVKYF. The variable domain in full, completed from reference TRBV15 and TRBJ2-7, reads DAMVIQNPRYQVTQFGKPVTLSCSQTLNHNVMYWYQQKSSQAPKLLFHYYDKDFNNEADTPDNFQSRRPNTSFCFLDIRSPGLGDTAMYLCATSRDGPGVKYFGPGTRLTVT.

The V gene is TRBV5-1, the J gene TRBJ1-2; 9 positions agree with TRBD1. Germline CDR1 SGHRS, CDR2 YFSETQ. V dropped 0 bases and J dropped 2; count of bases not matched to a gene: 2. There are 15 residues in the CDR3. CDR3 amino acids: CASSLGQGENYGYTF. The CDR3, as DNA: TGCGCCAGCAGCTTGGGACAGGGGGAGAACTATGGCTACACCTTC.

This chain connects TRBV5-6 to TRBJ2-7; tentative D call: TRBD1 (6 bases). There are 13 residues in the CDR3. With 1 base removed from V and 6 bases from J, the gap between germline ends came to 11 bases. Germline-derived CDR1 and CDR2 are SGHDT and YYEEEE. The CDR3 loop is CASSLFAGVEQYF. CDR3 DNA: TGTGCCAGCAGCTTGTTTGCAGGGGTCGAGCAGTACTTC.

This clone was found once. This chain uses TRBV5-1 with TRBJ2-5, with 7 bases identical to TRBD1. Germline-derived CDR1 and CDR2 are SGHRS and YFSETQ. The CDR3 contains 16 residues. Trimming cost V 4 bases and J 4 bases; bases outside gene matches: 13. This chain's CDR3 is CASSETQGLLGETQYF. CDR3 nucleotides: TGCGCCAGCAGCGAGACACAGGGGCTTCTCGGAGAGACCCAGTACTTC.

The chain employs TRBV2 and TRBJ1-5; D call uncertain. This CDR3 region has 12 residues. Trimming shortened V by 3 bases and J by 5 bases, and 5 bases separated the two germline ends. Germline assignment: CDR1 SNHLY and CDR2 FYNNEI. The CDR3 DNA is TGTGCCAGCAGTGATCCCTATCAGCCCCAGCATTTT. This translates into CASSDPYQPQHF.

The chain carries TRBV19 and TRBJ2-3; TRBD1 matches 8 bases. The CDR3 extends over 14 amino acids. Germline-derived CDR1 and CDR2 are LNHDA and SQIVND (reference sequence). V lost 10 bases, J lost 2 bases, and 8 bases stayed unmatched. The CDR3 reads CATIRGPDTDTQYF. As DNA, the CDR3 is TGTGCCACGATCAGGGGGCCCGACACAGATACGCAGTATTTT.

The V call is TRBV27, the J call TRBJ2-6, with 8 bases lining up with TRBD1. CDR1 MNHEY and CDR2 SMNVEV come from the germline V gene (reference sequence). V gave up 5 bases and J gave up 2 bases; unmatched junction bases: 8. This CDR3 comprises 17 residues. The CDR3 protein is CASSPRGRSTGANVLTF. CDR3 coding DNA: TGTGCCAGCAGTCCCAGGGGGCGATCAACTGGGGCCAACGTCCTGACTTTC.

This chain links TRBV18 with TRBJ1-2; 7 bases match TRBD1. The CDR3 totals 14 residues. Germline V lookup: CDR1 KGHSH, CDR2 LQKENI. J lost 6 bases, V lost 5 bases, and 9 bases had no gene match. This CDR3 is CASSRQGGEDGYTF. For the CDR3, the DNA is TGTGCCAGCTCAAGACAGGGTGGAGAAGATGGCTACACCTTC.

V usage is TRBV4-2 and J usage is TRBJ2-5, with 7 bases matching TRBD2. Trimming at V came to 3 bases and at J to 4 bases, leaving 8 bases not matched to a gene. The CDR3 runs to 15 residues. Germline CDR1 reads LGHNA; CDR2 reads YNFKEQ. The CDR3 coding sequence is TGTGCCAGCAGCCATGCATTCAGGGAGGGAGAGACCCAGTACTTC. Translation: CASSHAFREGETQYF.